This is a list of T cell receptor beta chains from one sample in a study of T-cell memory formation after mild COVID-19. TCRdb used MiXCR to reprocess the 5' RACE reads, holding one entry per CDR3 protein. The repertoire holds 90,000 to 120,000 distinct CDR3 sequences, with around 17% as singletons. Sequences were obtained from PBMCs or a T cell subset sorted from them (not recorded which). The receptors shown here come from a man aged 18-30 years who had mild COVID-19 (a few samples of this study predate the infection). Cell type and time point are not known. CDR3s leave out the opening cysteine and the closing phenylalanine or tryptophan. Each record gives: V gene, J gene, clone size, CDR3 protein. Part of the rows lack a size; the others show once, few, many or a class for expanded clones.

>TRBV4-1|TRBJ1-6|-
ASSQDHGAAEGPRPLH
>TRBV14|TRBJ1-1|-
ASSWSSPDTEAF
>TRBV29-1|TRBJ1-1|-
SVAQGFTEAF
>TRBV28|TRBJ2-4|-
ASSLRVGRGPKNIQY
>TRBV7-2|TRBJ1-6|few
ASSLAGTGNSPLH
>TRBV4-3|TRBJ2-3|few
ASSLDRGGDTQY
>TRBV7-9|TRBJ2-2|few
ASSRDGSNTGELF
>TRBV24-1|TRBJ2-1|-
ATSGWGSGGYNEQF
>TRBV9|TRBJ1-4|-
ASSVATGRENEKLF
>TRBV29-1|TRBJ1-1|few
SVDPDRGGFGEAF
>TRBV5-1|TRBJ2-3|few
ASSRPTSSDTQY
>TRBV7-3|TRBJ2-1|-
ASSLAGGGYEQF
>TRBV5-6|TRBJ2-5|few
ASSLYSPRETQY
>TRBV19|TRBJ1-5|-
ASRDNRHNQPQH